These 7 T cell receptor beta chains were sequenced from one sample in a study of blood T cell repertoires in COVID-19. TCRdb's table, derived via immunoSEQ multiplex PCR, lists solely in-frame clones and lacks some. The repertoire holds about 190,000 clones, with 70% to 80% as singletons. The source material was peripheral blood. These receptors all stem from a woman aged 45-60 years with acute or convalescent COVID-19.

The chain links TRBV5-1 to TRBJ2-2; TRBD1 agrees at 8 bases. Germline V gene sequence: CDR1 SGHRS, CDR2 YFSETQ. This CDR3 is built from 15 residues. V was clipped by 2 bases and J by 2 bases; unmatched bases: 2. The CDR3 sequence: CASSFGTGNTGELFF. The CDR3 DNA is TGCGCCAGCAGCTTCGGGACAGGTAACACCGGGGAGCTGTTTTTT.

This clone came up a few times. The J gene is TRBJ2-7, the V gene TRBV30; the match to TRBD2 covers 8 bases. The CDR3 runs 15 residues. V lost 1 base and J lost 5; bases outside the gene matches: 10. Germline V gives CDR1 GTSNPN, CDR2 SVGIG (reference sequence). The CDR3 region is CAWSEAAGGFNEQYF. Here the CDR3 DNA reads TGTGCCTGGAGTGAGGCGGCGGGAGGATTCAACGAGCAGTACTTC.

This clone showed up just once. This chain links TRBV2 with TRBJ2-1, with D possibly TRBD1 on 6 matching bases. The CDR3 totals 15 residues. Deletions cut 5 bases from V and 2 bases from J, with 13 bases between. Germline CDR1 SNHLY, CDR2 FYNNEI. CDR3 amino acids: CASSLKWDTYNEQFF. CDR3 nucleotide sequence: TGTGCCAGCAGTCTTAAATGGGACACCTACAATGAGCAGTTCTTC.

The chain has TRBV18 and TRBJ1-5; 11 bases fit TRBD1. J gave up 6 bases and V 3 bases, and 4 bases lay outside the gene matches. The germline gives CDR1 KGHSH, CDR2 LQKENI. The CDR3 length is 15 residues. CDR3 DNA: TGTGCCAGCTCACCGGGACAGGGGGGAATTCAGCCCCAGCATTTT. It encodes CASSPGQGGIQPQHF.

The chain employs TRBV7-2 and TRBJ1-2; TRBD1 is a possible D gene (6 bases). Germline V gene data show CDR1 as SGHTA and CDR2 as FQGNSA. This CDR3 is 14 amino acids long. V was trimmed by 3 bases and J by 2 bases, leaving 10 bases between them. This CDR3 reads CASSLSGGNYGYTF. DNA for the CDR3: TGTGCCAGCAGCTTGTCGGGGGGCAACTATGGCTACACCTTC.

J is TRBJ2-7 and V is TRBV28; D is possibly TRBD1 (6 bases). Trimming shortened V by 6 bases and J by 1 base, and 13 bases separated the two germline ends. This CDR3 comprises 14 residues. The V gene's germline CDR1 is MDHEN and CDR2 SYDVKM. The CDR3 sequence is CASRSYRVSYEQYF. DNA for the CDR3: TGTGCCAGCAGGTCGTACAGGGTTTCCTACGAGCAGTACTTC. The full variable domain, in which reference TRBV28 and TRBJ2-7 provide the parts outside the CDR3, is DVKVTQSSRYLVKRTGEKVFLECVQDMDHENMFWYRQDPGLGLRLIYFSYDVKMKEKGDIPEGYSVSREKKERFSLILESASTNQTSMYLCASRSYRVSYEQYFGPGTRLTVT.

The CDR3 nucleotides read TGCGCCAGCGGGGGAGCGGGCTACAATGAGCAGTTCTTC. It codes for CASGGAGYNEQFF. The chain has TRBV10-1 and TRBJ2-1; perhaps TRBD2 as D (6 bases). Trimming took 8 bases from V and 3 from J, leaving 11 bases between them. This CDR3 is built from 13 residues. Germline loops: CDR1 WNHNN, CDR2 SYGVQD (reference sequence).